Listed below are T cell receptor beta chains from one sample, sequenced in a study of cytomegalovirus exposure and HLA in healthy donors. Generated by immunoSEQ multiplex PCR, the TCRdb table keeps only in-frame clones and is missing some. The sample has fewer than 150,000 clones; approximately 72% are singletons. The material sequenced was PBMCs. The source is a man between 60 and 75 years old in good health and CMV-seropositive. Both conserved end residues are part of each CDR3. D genes are given only for firm matches. Size values are once, few and many counts, or a class for expanded clones, and some rows have none.

D: NA; J: TRBJ2-1; length: 17; V: TRBV4-1; size: NA; DNA: TGCGCCAGCAGCCAAGATACGGTCGGGGGAAAATACAATGAGCAGTTCTTC; CDR3: CASSQDTVGGKYNEQFF
D: NA; J: TRBJ2-3; length: 13; V: TRBV10-2; size: NA; DNA: TGCGCCAGCAGTGACCCGTTTCCAGATACGCAGTATTTT; CDR3: CASSDPFPDTQYF
D: TRBD1; J: TRBJ2-5; length: 15; V: TRBV7-9; size: once; DNA: TGTGCCAGCAGCTTAGCGCTACAGGGGAAAGAGACCCAGTACTTC; CDR3: CASSLALQGKETQYF
D: NA; J: TRBJ1-1; length: 14; V: TRBV9; size: NA; DNA: TGTGCCAGCAGCGATGCAGGATTGAACACTGAAGCTTTCTTT; CDR3: CASSDAGLNTEAFF
D: NA; J: TRBJ2-5; length: 15; V: TRBV2; size: few; DNA: TGTGCCAGCAGTGAAGCGCTTCCGACAGTAGGGACCCAGTACTTC; CDR3: CASSEALPTVGTQYF
D: TRBD1; J: TRBJ1-6; length: 14; V: TRBV5-4; size: NA; DNA: TGTGCCAGCAGCCAGGGACAGGGACGTTCACCCCTCCACTTT; CDR3: CASSQGQGRSPLHF
D: NA; J: TRBJ1-2; length: 12; V: TRBV5-6; size: NA; DNA: TGTGCCAGCAGCTTGTGGCAGGAGGCGATGACCTTC; CDR3: CASSLWQEAMTF
D: TRBD1; J: TRBJ2-1; length: 14; V: TRBV11-2; size: NA; DNA: TGTGCCAGCAGCTTGGACAGGGGGTACAATGAGCAGTTCTTC; CDR3: CASSLDRGYNEQFF
D: NA; J: TRBJ1-1; length: 15; V: TRBV4-1; size: NA; DNA: NA; CDR3: CASSFFGQGGTEAFF
D: NA; J: TRBJ1-1; length: 14; V: TRBV7-8; size: NA; DNA: TGTGCCAGCAGCTTGGGGGGGGACGGCACTGAAGCTTTCTTT; CDR3: CASSLGGDGTEAFF
D: NA; J: TRBJ1-4; length: 13; V: TRBV7-3; size: NA; DNA: TGTGCCAGCAGCCCAGGCGTTGGTGAAAAACTGTTTTTT; CDR3: CASSPGVGEKLFF
D: NA; J: TRBJ1-3; length: 14; V: TRBV7-6; size: NA; DNA: TGTGCCAGCAGCTTAACGGACACAGGAAACACCATATATTTT; CDR3: CASSLTDTGNTIYF
D: NA; J: TRBJ2-5; length: 13; V: TRBV11-2; size: NA; DNA: TGTGCCAGCAGCTTATGGCGGCAAGAGACCCAGTACTTC; CDR3: CASSLWRQETQYF